These T cell receptor beta chains were read from a single sample in a study of OX40 agonist ivuxolimab in advanced cancers. Profiled with immunoSEQ multiplex PCR; TCRdb holds only in-frame clones, not every one. The sample holds 69,000 or so clones; roughly four fifths are singletons and the top ten take 6.5% to 7.5%. Specimen: CD4+ or CD8+ T cells sorted from blood, collected in a trial of the OX40 agonist ivuxolimab. All receptors come from an adult with an advanced solid tumor such as melanoma, head and neck, liver or kidney cancer. Each CDR3 is given with its conserved first and last residue. The D gene is left open where the match is weak. Some rows mark clone size as missing; the rest say once, few, many or name a class of expanded clone.

D: TRBD2; J: TRBJ2-7; V: TRBV4-2; size: -; DNA: TGTGCCAGCAGCCAAGATCTTTCTAGCGGAGACAGCGGGCAGTACTTC; CDR3: CASSQDLSSGDSGQYF
D: TRBD2; J: TRBJ2-7; V: TRBV4-2; size: -; DNA: TGTGCCAGCAGCCAAGGGGTAGCGGGAGCCTCTTCAGGGAAAGAGCAGTACTTC; CDR3: CASSQGVAGASSGKEQYF
D: -; J: TRBJ2-2; V: TRBV6-5; size: -; DNA: TGTGCCAGCAGGGAGACCGGGGAGCTGTTTTTT; CDR3: CASRETGELFF
D: TRBD1; J: TRBJ1-1; V: TRBV5-5; size: once; DNA: TGTGCCAGCAGCTACACCCAGGGGGTCGAAGCTTTCTTT; CDR3: CASSYTQGVEAFF
D: -; J: TRBJ1-2; V: TRBV19; size: -; DNA: TGTGCCAGTAGGGCAGACTATGGCTACACCTTC; CDR3: CASRADYGYTF
D: -; J: TRBJ2-7; V: TRBV20-1; size: -; DNA: TGCAGTGCTATTCGGGGCGCCGAGCAGTACTTC; CDR3: CSAIRGAEQYF
D: TRBD1; J: TRBJ2-2; V: TRBV30; size: -; DNA: TGTGCCTGGTTTCCCGGGACAGGGGACACCGGGGAGCTGTTTTTT; CDR3: CAWFPGTGDTGELFF
D: -; J: TRBJ1-5; V: TRBV11-1; size: once; DNA: TGTGCCAGCAGCTCGGCGGGTGCGAGCAATCAGCCCCAGCATTTT; CDR3: CASSSAGASNQPQHF
D: -; J: TRBJ2-5; V: TRBV5-4; size: -; DNA: TGTGCCAGCACGGGGGGCGCGGGAAAAGAGACCCAGTACTTC; CDR3: CASTGGAGKETQYF
D: -; J: TRBJ1-2; V: TRBV19; size: -; DNA: TGTGCCAGTAGTATGGTCGGGAAGTCAAACTATGGCTACACCTTC; CDR3: CASSMVGKSNYGYTF
D: -; J: TRBJ2-7; V: TRBV7-2; size: -; DNA: TGTGCCAGCAGCTTAGGCGCAGGGTCCCCCGAGCAGTACTTC; CDR3: CASSLGAGSPEQYF
D: -; J: TRBJ1-1; V: TRBV9; size: -; DNA: TGTGCCAGCAGCGTGGAGGACAGCTACACTGAAGCTTTCTTT; CDR3: CASSVEDSYTEAFF
D: -; J: TRBJ2-3; V: TRBV6-1; size: -; DNA: TGTGCCAGCAGCTATACTTGGCGGCCCACAGATACGCAGTATTTT; CDR3: CASSYTWRPTDTQYF
D: TRBD1; J: TRBJ2-5; V: TRBV28; size: -; DNA: TGTGCCAGCAGTTTGGGACAGGGGTCCGGGGAGACCCAGTACTTC; CDR3: CASSLGQGSGETQYF
D: -; J: TRBJ2-5; V: TRBV5-1; size: -; DNA: TGCGCCAGCAGGGAGGGGGCGAAGGCGGGACAGAGAGAGACCCAGTACTTC; CDR3: CASREGAKAGQRETQYF